What follows are 20 T cell receptor beta chains derived from one specimen sequenced in a study of T cells in Graves' hyperthyroidism and ophthalmopathy. Template material for amplifying TCR beta CDR3 regions consisted of RNA transcripts. The HTBI set primed first-round TCR CDR3 RT-PCR. TCRdb reprocessed the multiplex PCR reads with MiXCR, giving one entry per CDR3 protein. Of about 290,000 distinct CDR3 sequences listed, less than 15% are singletons. Sequencing was performed on blood. The receptors stem from a woman in her thirties with Graves' hyperthyroidism that later progressed to Graves' ophthalmopathy.

At least ten counts were recorded for this clonotype. The CDR3 coding sequence is TGTGCCAGCAGTCCACGAGACAGGTACTACGAGCAGTACTTC. This sequence encodes CASSPRDRYYEQYF. The V call is TRBV27, the J call TRBJ2-7; a possible D gene is TRBD1 (6 bases). CDR1 and CDR2 from the germline V gene are MNHEY and SMNVEV (reference sequence). The CDR3 contains 14 residues. The V gene lost 5 bases and the J gene lost 3 bases, with 14 bases spanning the gap.

The sample holds many counts of this clonotype. This chain links TRBV12-3 or TRBV12-4 with TRBJ1-1; TRBD1 aligns across 7 bases. The junction had 13 bases not matched to a gene; V was cut back by 3 bases and J by 3 bases. The CDR3 is made up of 17 amino acids. This CDR3 is CASSLASGQAGYTEAFF. CDR3 bases: TGTGCCAGCAGTTTGGCGTCCGGACAGGCCGGATACACTGAAGCTTTCTTT.

This clonotype has ten or more counts. The chain links TRBV27 to TRBJ2-1; the D gene is possibly TRBD2 (5 bases). Germline V gene lookup returns CDR1 MNHEY and CDR2 SMNVEV (reference sequence). V was clipped by 6 bases and J by 0 bases, with 12 bases between them. The CDR3 spans 15 residues. The CDR3 nucleotides read TGTGCCAGCAGATCTGGGGAGACCTCCTACAATGAGCAGTTCTTC. Translated: CASRSGETSYNEQFF.

This clonotype showed up many times. The V call is TRBV11-2, the J call TRBJ1-5; D uncertain. This CDR3 has 13 residues. V lost 1 base to trimming and J lost 7 bases, with 8 bases between them. Germline V gene data show CDR1 as SGHAT and CDR2 as FQNNGV. The CDR3, as DNA: TGTGCCAGCAGCTTAGGTGATCGGCAGCCCCAGCATTTT. Protein: CASSLGDRQPQHF.

This clonotype has more than one count but fewer than ten. The CDR3 sequence: CASSMGFYSYNEQFF. CDR3 DNA: TGTGCCAGTAGTATGGGTTTTTACTCCTACAATGAGCAGTTCTTC. The V gene is TRBV19, the J gene TRBJ2-1; D unresolved. Trimming took 3 bases from V and 0 from J, leaving 9 bases between them. From germline, CDR1 is LNHDA and CDR2 SQIVND (reference sequence). The CDR3 runs 15 residues.

At least ten counts were recorded for this clonotype. The chain joins TRBV2 to TRBJ2-1; 10 nucleotides match TRBD2. The ends lost 4 bases at V and 8 bases at J; junction bases unmatched: 5. The CDR3 covers 14 residues. Germline V gene data show CDR1 as SNHLY and CDR2 as FYNNEI. The chain's CDR3 is CASSGASGRDEQFF. As DNA, the CDR3 is TGTGCCAGCAGTGGGGCTAGCGGGAGAGATGAGCAGTTCTTC.

This clonotype has a count of ten or more. The V and J genes are TRBV6-1 and TRBJ2-7; no clear D. This CDR3 has 13 amino acids. CDR1 MNHNS and CDR2 SASEGT come from the germline V gene. Trimming stripped 5 bases from V and 7 bases from J, with 15 bases between. This chain's CDR3 is CASSFRTVLEQYF. Written as DNA, the CDR3 is TGTGCCAGCAGTTTCCGGACCGTCTTGGAGCAGTACTTC.

The V and J genes are TRBV11-2 and TRBJ1-1, with D perhaps matching TRBD1 (5 bases). Germline V gene lookup returns CDR1 SGHAT and CDR2 FQNNGV. The CDR3 spans 14 residues. V was trimmed by 5 bases and J by 3 bases, leaving 13 bases between them. CDR3 residues: CASSIRDRDTEAFF. CDR3 bases: TGTGCCAGCAGCATCAGGGATCGGGACACTGAAGCTTTCTTT. The full variable domain, completed using reference TRBV11-2 and TRBJ1-1, is EAGVAQSPRYKIIEKRQSVAFWCNPISGHATLYWYQQILGQGPKLLIQFQNNGVVDDSQLPKDRFSAERLKGVDSTLKIQPAKLEDSAVYLCASSIRDRDTEAFFGQGTRLTVV.

The chain carries TRBV5-5 and TRBJ2-7, with D maybe TRBD2 (5 bases). There are 11 residues in the CDR3. V gave up 6 bases and J gave up 3 bases, with 7 bases separating them. The germline gives CDR1 SGHKS, CDR2 YYEKEE (reference sequence). The CDR3 loop reads CASNRDYEQYF. The DNA of the CDR3 is TGTGCCAGCAACCGGGACTACGAGCAGTACTTC.

This clonotype appeared many times. The genes are TRBV2 and TRBJ2-7; 9 nucleotides agree with TRBD1. The CDR3 covers 12 residues. J lost 3 bases, V lost 7 bases, and 1 base had no gene match. CDR1 is SNHLY and CDR2 is FYNNEI in the germline V gene. This CDR3 is CASTDRGYEQYF. The CDR3 DNA reads as TGTGCCAGCACGGACAGGGGCTACGAGCAGTACTTC.

This clonotype was seen a few times. The CDR3 DNA reads as TGTGCCAGCAGCTCGGGTCAACTAGCGGGAGTTCAGCAGTTCTTC. As protein: CASSSGQLAGVQQFF. V gene TRBV5-6 combines with J gene TRBJ2-1; 11 bases are shared with TRBD2. The germline V gene has CDR1 SGHDT and CDR2 YYEEEE. This CDR3 spans 15 amino acids. V was clipped by 3 bases and J by 11 bases; unmatched bases: 10.

This clonotype has ten or more counts. CDR3 residues: CAISDRTDTQYF. In nucleotides, the CDR3 is TGTGCCATCAGTGACCGCACAGATACGCAGTATTTT. The genes are TRBV10-3 and TRBJ2-3; D ambiguous. The germline gives CDR1 ENHRY, CDR2 SYGVKD. The CDR3 contains 12 residues. Trimming pared 3 bases from V and 1 base from J, leaving 2 bases between.

This clonotype occurred many times. The chain carries TRBV2 and TRBJ2-7, with D possibly being TRBD2 (5 bases). The CDR3 extends over 14 amino acids. The ends were cut back, 4 bases at V and 7 bases at J, with 17 bases in the middle. Looked up from germline, CDR1 is SNHLY and CDR2 is FYNNEI. DNA of the CDR3: TGTGCCAGCAGTGGCCAAGGAAGCTCGGGGGAGCAGTACTTC. Residues: CASSGQGSSGEQYF.

This clonotype was seen at least ten times. The chain employs TRBV11-2 and TRBJ2-5; TRBD2 matches 8 bases. This CDR3 spans 15 amino acids. Germline lookup yields CDR1 SGHAT and CDR2 FQNNGV. V lost 7 bases, J lost 0 bases, and 7 bases stayed unmatched. The CDR3 loop is CASTHMTSDQETQYF. CDR3 DNA sequence: TGTGCCAGCACCCACATGACTAGCGACCAAGAGACCCAGTACTTC.

This clonotype occurred many times. The V and J genes are TRBV30 and TRBJ1-5, with unresolved D. CDR3 length: 14 residues. The V gene lost 0 bases and the J gene lost 3 bases, with 9 bases spanning the gap. Germline CDR1 is GTSNPN and CDR2 is SVGIG (reference sequence). CDR3 protein: CAWSVSSFNQPQHF. The CDR3 bases are TGTGCCTGGAGTGTAAGCAGCTTCAATCAGCCCCAGCATTTT.

This clonotype was picked up many times. The chain combines TRBV2 with TRBJ1-6, with TRBD1 identical over 8 bases. The CDR3 loop spans 14 amino acids. The germline V gene has CDR1 SNHLY and CDR2 FYNNEI. V lost 5 bases and J lost 10; bases outside the gene matches: 7. CDR3 in amino acids: CASSFGQGGSPLHF. The CDR3, as DNA: TGTGCCAGCAGTTTCGGACAGGGTGGCTCACCCCTCCACTTT.

This sequence joins TRBV13 and TRBJ2-3; the D call may be TRBD1 or TRBD2 (5 bases each). Per the germline V gene, CDR1 is PRHDT and CDR2 is FYEKMQ (reference sequence). Between the trimmed V and J ends, which lost 5 bases and 8 bases, there was a span of 14 bases. The CDR3 extends over 13 amino acids. The CDR3 loop is CASSARDRRTQYF. The CDR3 bases are TGTGCCAGCAGCGCCCGGGACCGACGTACGCAGTATTTT.

V gene TRBV7-8 combines with J gene TRBJ1-4; D perhaps matches TRBD1 (6 bases). The V gene lost 6 bases and the J gene lost 6 bases, with 17 bases spanning the gap. Germline V gene sequence: CDR1 SGHVS, CDR2 FQNEAQ. This CDR3 is built from 15 residues. The CDR3 sequence is CASSHRGGLYEKLFF. The CDR3, as DNA: TGTGCCAGCAGTCACCGGGGGGGCCTTTATGAAAAACTGTTTTTT. The complete variable domain, with remaining parts taken from reference TRBV7-8 and TRBJ1-4, reads GAGVSQSPRYKVAKRGQDVALRCDPISGHVSLFWYQQALGQGPEFLTYFQNEAQLDKSGLPSDRFFAERPEGSVSTLKIQRTQQEDSAVYLCASSHRGGLYEKLFFGSGTQLSVL.

In its sample, this clonotype was seen many times. The V call is TRBV20-1, the J call TRBJ1-1; no clear D gene. CDR3 length: 11 amino acids. Trimming cost V 1 base and J 8 bases, with 8 bases left between them. The germline V gene has CDR1 DFQATT and CDR2 SNEGSKA (reference sequence). DNA for the CDR3: TGCAGTGCTAGAGGGTCAGTCGAAGCTTTCTTT. It is translated as CSARGSVEAFF.

This clonotype was recorded at least ten times. The chain has TRBV20-1 and TRBJ1-1; D may be TRBD1 (6 bases). The germline V gene encodes CDR1 DFQATT and CDR2 SNEGSKA (reference sequence). V was cut by 0 bases and J by 3 bases, with 11 bases left in between. The CDR3 contains 14 residues. CDR3 sequence: CSAREDSHHTEAFF. The CDR3 DNA sequence: TGCAGTGCTAGAGAGGACAGCCATCACACTGAAGCTTTCTTT.